A single sample is the source of the 22 T cell receptor beta chains below, sequenced in a study of beta chain features in type 1 diabetes. Findings of the study overall: Type 1 diabetes patients showed a moderate but significant shortening of TCRB CDR3s in all four CD4+ subsets.

Every isolated RNA sample was fully reverse transcribed, so sequencing captured expressed TCRB transcripts. Sequencing was performed with immunoSEQ multiplex PCR; in TCRdb, only in-frame clones are kept and a portion is missing. Among approximately 250,000 clones, about a sixth were seen once, and the ten largest hold 0.085%. Antigens for these TCRs are unknown. The sequenced material came from naive CD4+ T cells from blood. The receptors stem from a man between 25 and 39 years old with type 1 diabetes.

This clone was counted between two and nine times. The chain links TRBV28 to TRBJ2-3; D gene uncertain. V lost 3 bases, J lost 2 bases, and 6 bases lay in between. The CDR3 extends over 13 amino acids. The germline V gene has CDR1 MDHEN and CDR2 SYDVKM. The CDR3 sequence is CASSFQVTDTQYF. CDR3 sequence (DNA): TGTGCCAGCAGTTTCCAGGTCACAGATACGCAGTATTTT.

The V gene is TRBV7-8, the J gene TRBJ2-1; a possible D gene is TRBD1 (5 bases). Deletions cut 3 bases from V and 6 bases from J, with 12 bases between. Looked up from germline, CDR1 is SGHVS and CDR2 is FQNEAQ. This CDR3 has 14 residues. The CDR3: CASSLGLGRNEQFF. For the CDR3, the DNA is TGTGCCAGCAGCTTGGGGCTTGGGCGCAATGAGCAGTTCTTC.

In this sample, this clone turned up a few times. The chain combines TRBV7-9 with TRBJ1-4; 10 nucleotides line up with TRBD1. Trimming at V came to 6 bases and at J to 8 bases, leaving 3 bases not matched to a gene. CDR1 is SEHNR and CDR2 is FQNEAQ in the germline V gene (reference sequence). The CDR3 runs 13 residues. CDR3 nucleotides: TGTGCCAGCAGGGGGACAGGGGAGGAAAAACTGTTTTTT. Protein product: CASRGTGEEKLFF.

This clone turned up a few times. The V gene is TRBV7-2, the J gene TRBJ2-7, with TRBD2 matching over 7 bases. The CDR3 is 16 amino acids. The V gene end was trimmed by 1 base and the J gene end by 6 bases; junction bases not matched to a gene: 12. Germline loops: CDR1 SGHTA, CDR2 FQGNSA. The CDR3 coding sequence is TGTGCCAGCAGCTTAGAGGGCGTAGCGGGTGGATTCGAGCAGTACTTC. Encoded protein: CASSLEGVAGGFEQYF. Based on the CDR3 plus reference TRBV7-2 and TRBJ2-7, the full variable domain is GAGVSQSPSNKVTEKGKDVELRCDPISGHTALYWYRQSLGQGLEFLIYFQGNSAPDKSGLPSDRFSAERTGGSVSTLTIQRTQQEDSAVYLCASSLEGVAGGFEQYFGPGTRLTVT.

This clone has just a few counts. The chain couples TRBV7-2 to TRBJ2-1, with 8 bases aligning to TRBD2. The trim removed 6 bases at V and 4 bases at J, leaving 11 bases unmatched. CDR3 length: 16 residues. Germline-derived CDR1 and CDR2 are SGHTA and FQGNSA. The CDR3 DNA reads TGTGCCAGCAGTCCCCATTCGGCGGGGGGATACAATGAGCAGTTCTTC. Protein sequence: CASSPHSAGGYNEQFF.

This clone was seen more than once but under ten times. V gene TRBV7-9 combines with J gene TRBJ1-5; no firm D call. The CDR3 length is 15 residues. V lost 1 base and J 2 bases, leaving 9 bases between the germline ends. Per the germline V gene, CDR1 is SEHNR and CDR2 is FQNEAQ (reference sequence). The CDR3 nucleotides are TGTGCCAGCAGCTTAGGTGGTTCGGGCAATCAGCCCCAGCATTTT. It specifies CASSLGGSGNQPQHF.

This chain uses TRBV29-1 with TRBJ2-1; D gene ambiguous. Germline CDR1 is SQVTM and CDR2 is ANQGSEA. There are 12 residues in the CDR3. Trimming pared 3 bases from V and 9 bases from J, leaving 12 bases between. CDR3 bases: TGCAGCGTTGACCCAAGGGTGGGTGAGCAGTTCTTC. It codes for CSVDPRVGEQFF.

The V call is TRBV10-3, the J call TRBJ2-6, with a tentative D call TRBD1 (6 bases). Trimming removed 7 bases from V and 0 bases from J, with 10 bases in between. The CDR3 runs 15 residues. Germline CDR1 ENHRY, CDR2 SYGVKD. CDR3: CAITSDSSGANVLTF. DNA for the CDR3: TGTGCCATCACCTCGGACAGCTCTGGGGCCAACGTCCTGACTTTC.

This clone was counted a few times. The rearrangement joins TRBV15 to TRBJ1-4; D unclear. The CDR3 runs 16 residues. The V gene lost 0 bases and the J gene lost 2 bases, with 10 bases spanning the gap. Germline CDR1 LNHNV, CDR2 YYDKDF (reference sequence). DNA for the CDR3: TGTGCCACCAGCAGAGATTTTGGTGCGACTAATGAAAAACTGTTTTTT. Protein product: CATSRDFGATNEKLFF.

V gene TRBV29-1 combines with J gene TRBJ2-3, with TRBD1 identical over 11 bases. Looked up from germline, CDR1 is SQVTM and CDR2 is ANQGSEA. Trimming took 7 bases from V and 0 from J; bases not matched to a gene: 3. The CDR3 totals 14 residues. CDR3 region: CSGRDRGSTDTQYF. For the CDR3, the DNA is TGCAGCGGAAGGGACAGGGGGAGCACAGATACGCAGTATTTT.

The V call is TRBV20-1, the J call TRBJ2-3, with D hard to call. CDR3 length: 10 residues. The V gene's germline CDR1 is DFQATT and CDR2 SNEGSKA (reference sequence). The CDR3 DNA follows: TGCAGGCCACAGTCCGATACGCAGTATTTT. This sequence encodes CRPQSDTQYF.

This rearrangement joins TRBV7-2 to TRBJ2-5; D is possibly TRBD1 (6 bases). Trimming took off 3 bases at V and 5 bases at J, with 13 bases between the two ends. Germline values: CDR1 SGHTA, CDR2 FQGNSA. The CDR3 covers 14 residues. The CDR3 protein is CASSFSQGFETQYF. The CDR3 region has the DNA TGTGCCAGCAGCTTTTCGCAGGGGTTCGAGACCCAGTACTTC.

This clone showed up many times. J is TRBJ2-7 and V is TRBV30; TRBD1 might be the D (6 bases). Trimming cost V 3 bases and J 5 bases, with 8 bases left between them. The germline CDR1 and CDR2 sequences are GTSNPN and SVGIG (reference sequence). This CDR3 has 11 amino acids. CDR3 coding DNA: TGTGCCTGGAGCAGGGGCCACGAGCAGTACTTC. This translates into CAWSRGHEQYF.

The chain combines TRBV4-1 with TRBJ2-3, with TRBD2 identical over 11 bases. Per the germline V gene, CDR1 is MGHRA and CDR2 is YSYEKL. The CDR3 has 16 residues. J gave up 4 bases and V 1 base, and 4 bases lay outside the gene matches. This chain's CDR3 is CASSQGVAGGADTQYF. The CDR3 DNA sequence: TGCGCCAGCAGCCAAGGGGTAGCGGGAGGGGCAGATACGCAGTATTTT.

V usage is TRBV5-1 and J usage is TRBJ2-5; D uncertain. The CDR3 contains 12 residues. Trimming left V 4 bases short and J 1 base short, with 5 bases between. Germline-derived CDR1 and CDR2 are SGHRS and YFSETQ. In nucleotides, the CDR3 is TGCGCCAGCAGCGTGGTCCAAGAGACCCAGTACTTC. Protein product: CASSVVQETQYF.

This clone was detected a few times. The genes are TRBV29-1 and TRBJ2-2; D unclear. CDR1 SQVTM and CDR2 ANQGSEA come from the germline V gene. The CDR3 is 13 amino acids. V dropped 2 bases and J dropped 6 bases, with 10 bases sitting between them. The CDR3 coding sequence is TGCAGCGTTGAAATCCGGGCTCCCGGGGAGCTGTTTTTT. It specifies CSVEIRAPGELFF.

This clone was detected a few times. This chain uses TRBV25-1 with TRBJ2-2; tentatively, D is TRBD1 (6 bases). CDR3 length equals 16 residues. Looked up from germline, CDR1 is MGHDK and CDR2 is SYGVNS. The germline V and J ends were trimmed by 3 bases and 4 bases, with 15 bases remaining between them. CDR3 loop: CASSEATGSTTGELFF. Written as DNA, the CDR3 is TGTGCCAGCAGTGAGGCCACAGGGTCAACCACCGGGGAGCTGTTTTTT.

This chain connects TRBV18 to TRBJ1-1; 8 bases line up with TRBD1. With 4 bases clipped from V and 5 bases from J, the junction kept 6 bases outside the gene matches. The CDR3 extends over 14 amino acids. CDR1 and CDR2 (germline): KGHSH, LQKENI. DNA for the CDR3: TGTGCCAGCTCACAAGGACAGGGACAGACTGAAGCTTTCTTT. It yields the protein CASSQGQGQTEAFF.

The V call is TRBV9, the J call TRBJ1-1; possible D gene TRBD1, 6 bases. In germline, CDR1 is SGDLS, CDR2 YYNGEE. V shed 1 base and J shed 4 bases, with 11 bases lying between them. This CDR3 region has 14 residues. The CDR3 loop reads CASSVRGAGTEAFF. The CDR3 DNA follows: TGTGCCAGCAGCGTAAGGGGGGCGGGCACTGAAGCTTTCTTT.

This chain links TRBV29-1 with TRBJ2-3; weak D call: TRBD2 (6 bases). CDR1 is SQVTM and CDR2 is ANQGSEA in the germline V gene. CDR3 length: 14 residues. The V and J ends lost 8 bases and 2 bases respectively, with 17 bases between them. For the CDR3, the DNA is TGCAGCTCGAGCGGGCGGGCGGCCACAGATACGCAGTATTTT. Its translation: CSSSGRAATDTQYF.

This clone was observed a handful of times. This rearrangement joins TRBV29-1 to TRBJ1-4; D not certain. V lost 7 bases and J 7 bases, leaving 10 bases between the germline ends. CDR3 length: 11 residues. Per the germline V gene, CDR1 is SQVTM and CDR2 is ANQGSEA. The DNA for the CDR3 is TGCAGCGGGACCGAAGGTGAAAAACTGTTTTTT. This codes for CSGTEGEKLFF.

The chain links TRBV29-1 to TRBJ1-1, with 8 bases matching TRBD1. CDR1 is SQVTM, CDR2 ANQGSEA, per germline. This CDR3 contains 14 residues. Trimming at V came to 6 bases and at J to 4 bases, leaving 10 bases not matched to a gene. The CDR3 reads CSVSTGQGSTEAFF. The CDR3 DNA is TGCAGCGTCTCTACCGGACAGGGCTCCACTGAAGCTTTCTTT.